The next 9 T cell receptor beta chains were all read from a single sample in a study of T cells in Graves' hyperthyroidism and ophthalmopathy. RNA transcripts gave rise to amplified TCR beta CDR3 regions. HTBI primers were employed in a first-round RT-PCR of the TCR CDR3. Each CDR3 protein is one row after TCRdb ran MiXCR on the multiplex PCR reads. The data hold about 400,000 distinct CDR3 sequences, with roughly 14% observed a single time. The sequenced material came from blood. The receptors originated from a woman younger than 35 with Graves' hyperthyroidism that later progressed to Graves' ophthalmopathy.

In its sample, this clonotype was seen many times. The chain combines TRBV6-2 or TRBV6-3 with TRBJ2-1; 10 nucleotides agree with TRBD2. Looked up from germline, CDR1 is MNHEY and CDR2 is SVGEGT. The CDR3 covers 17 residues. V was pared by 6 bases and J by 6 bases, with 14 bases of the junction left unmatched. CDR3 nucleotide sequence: TGTGCCAGCAGCCACAGGGCGGCTAGCGGGAGCGGCAATGAGCAGTTCTTC. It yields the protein CASSHRAASGSGNEQFF.

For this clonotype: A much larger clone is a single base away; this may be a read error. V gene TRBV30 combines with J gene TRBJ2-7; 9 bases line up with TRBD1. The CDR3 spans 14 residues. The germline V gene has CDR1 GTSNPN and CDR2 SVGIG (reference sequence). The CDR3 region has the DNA TGTGCCTGGACCACCGGGACAGGGTCCTACGAGCGGTACTTC. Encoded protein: CAWTTGTGSYERYF.

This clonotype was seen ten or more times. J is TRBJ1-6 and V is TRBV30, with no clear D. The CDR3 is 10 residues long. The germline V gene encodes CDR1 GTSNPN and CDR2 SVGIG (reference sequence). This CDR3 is CARGPTPLHF. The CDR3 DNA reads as TGTGCACGCGGCCCGACACCCCTCCACTTT.

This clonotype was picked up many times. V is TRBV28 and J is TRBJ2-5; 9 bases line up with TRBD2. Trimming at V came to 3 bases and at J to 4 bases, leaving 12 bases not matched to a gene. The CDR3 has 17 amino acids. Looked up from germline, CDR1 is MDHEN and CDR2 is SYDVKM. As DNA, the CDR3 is TGTGCCAGCAGTTTTTATGGCGGGAGGGCCTTGAGAGAGACCCAGTACTTC. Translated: CASSFYGGRALRETQYF.

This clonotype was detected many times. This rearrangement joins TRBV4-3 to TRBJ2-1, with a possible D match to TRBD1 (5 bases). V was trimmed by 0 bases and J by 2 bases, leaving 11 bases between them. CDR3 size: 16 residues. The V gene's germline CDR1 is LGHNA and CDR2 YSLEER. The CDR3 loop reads CASSQDVDRPYNEQFF. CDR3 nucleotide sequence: TGCGCCAGCAGCCAAGACGTAGACAGACCCTACAATGAGCAGTTCTTC.

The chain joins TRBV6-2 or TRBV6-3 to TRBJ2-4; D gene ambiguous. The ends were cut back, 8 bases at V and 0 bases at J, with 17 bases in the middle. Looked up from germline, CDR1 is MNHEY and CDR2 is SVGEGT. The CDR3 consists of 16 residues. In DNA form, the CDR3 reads TGTGCCAGCCGCACCGAGACTTTCATAGCCAAAAACATTCAGTACTTC. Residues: CASRTETFIAKNIQYF.

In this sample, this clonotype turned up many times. The CDR3 DNA is TGCGCCAGCAGCTTGGCCAACCAGCGGGAGATCACAGATACGCAGTATTTT. Translating gives CASSLANQREITDTQYF. This chain connects TRBV5-1 to TRBJ2-3; 8 bases line up with TRBD2. The CDR3 contains 17 residues. Germline-derived CDR1 and CDR2 are SGHRS and YFSETQ. V lost 0 bases and J lost 2; bases outside the gene matches: 8. The full variable domain, in which reference TRBV5-1 and TRBJ2-3 provide the parts outside the CDR3, is KAGVTQTPRYLIKTRGQQVTLSCSPISGHRSVSWYQQTPGQGLQFLFEYFSETQRNKGNFPGRFSGRQFSNSRSEMNVSTLELGDSALYLCASSLANQREITDTQYFGPGTRLTVL.

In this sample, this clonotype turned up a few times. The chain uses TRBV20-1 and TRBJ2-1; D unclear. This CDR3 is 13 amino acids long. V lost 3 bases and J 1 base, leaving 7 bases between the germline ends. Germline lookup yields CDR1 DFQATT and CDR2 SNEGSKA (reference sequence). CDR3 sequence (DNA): TGCAGTGCTAGGACTGATTCCTACAATGAGCAGTTCTTC. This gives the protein CSARTDSYNEQFF.

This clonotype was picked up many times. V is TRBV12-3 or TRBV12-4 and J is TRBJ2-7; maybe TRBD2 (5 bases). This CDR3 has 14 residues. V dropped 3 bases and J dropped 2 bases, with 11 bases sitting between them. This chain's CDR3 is CASSFPGRTYEQYF. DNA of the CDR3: TGTGCCAGCAGTTTCCCGGGAAGAACCTACGAGCAGTACTTC.